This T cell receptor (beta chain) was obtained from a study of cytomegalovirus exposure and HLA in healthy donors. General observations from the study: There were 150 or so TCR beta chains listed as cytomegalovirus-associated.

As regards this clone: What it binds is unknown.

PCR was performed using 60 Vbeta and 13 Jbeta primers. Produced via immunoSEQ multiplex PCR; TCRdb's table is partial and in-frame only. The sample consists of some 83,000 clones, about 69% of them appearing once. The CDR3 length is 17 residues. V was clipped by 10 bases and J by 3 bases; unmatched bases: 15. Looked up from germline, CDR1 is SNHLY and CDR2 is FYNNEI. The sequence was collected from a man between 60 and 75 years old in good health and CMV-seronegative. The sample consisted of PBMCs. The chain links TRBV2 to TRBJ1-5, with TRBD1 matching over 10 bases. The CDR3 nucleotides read TGTGCCACAAGGGAGGGGACAGGGGCATTCTCCAATCAGCCCCAGCATTTT. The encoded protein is CATREGTGAFSNQPQHF.